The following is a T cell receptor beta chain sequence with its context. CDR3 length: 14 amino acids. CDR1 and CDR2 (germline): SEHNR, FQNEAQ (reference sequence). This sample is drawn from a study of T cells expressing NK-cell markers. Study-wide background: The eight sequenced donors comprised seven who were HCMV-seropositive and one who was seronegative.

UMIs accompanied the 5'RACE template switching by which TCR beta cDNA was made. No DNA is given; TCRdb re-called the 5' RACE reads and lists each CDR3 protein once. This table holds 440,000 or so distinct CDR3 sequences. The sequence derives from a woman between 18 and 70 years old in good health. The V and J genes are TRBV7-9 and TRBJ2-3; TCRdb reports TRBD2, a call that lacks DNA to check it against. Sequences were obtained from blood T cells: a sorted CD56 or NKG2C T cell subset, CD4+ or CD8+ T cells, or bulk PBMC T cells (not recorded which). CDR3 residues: CASSPGLGGDTQYF.